The present entry profiles one T cell receptor (beta chain) with its context. The antigen it recognizes is unknown. Base qualities are not at hand, and no much larger clone is one base apart. In Seattle, one collaborating source enrolled patients while the infection was active and tracked those patients longitudinally over the course of disease. Collaborating institutions collected whole blood in K2EDTA tubes following their own protocols. Collaborator samples were shipped for TCRbeta analysis as frozen whole blood, isolated PBMCs, or DNA extracted from either sample type. This entry is derived from a study of blood T cell repertoires in COVID-19 (dated by TCRdb to the early 2020s). Broadly, across the study: The collaborator samples originated in the United States, Italy and Spain and spanned the acute and convalescent phases of COVID-19. Subjects who had been exposed to COVID-19, were actively infected with it, or had recovered from it provided the deeply sampled blood TCRbeta repertoires that made up the dataset. The repertoires were released in a freely available public database meant as a resource for research on the immune response to SARS-CoV-2. A de-identified subject ID, COVID-19 status, age in years and sex were almost always included in the sample metadata. The samples were drawn from the first 160 participants of the ongoing ImmuneRACE study and from 1,254 subjects provided by 6 global collaborators. The material from the prospective study consisted of cDNA or gDNA derived from T cells, B-cell-depleted T cells, or PBMCs. Where HLA class I and class II types were available, the types were taken from metadata supplied by the sample provider, not from assay-based typing.

What the authors observed across the whole study: The quantity of clinical and demographic metadata differed by source and by participant and was supplied without curation.

The immunoSEQ Assay, a bias-controlled multiplex PCR, was used to amplify TCRbeta CDR3 regions from genomic DNA. As for the authors' bioinformatics: The number of nucleated cells in each sample was estimated from the amplification of reference gene primers within the assay. To quantify the absolute abundance of each unique TCRbeta CDR3 rearrangement, sequence reads were collapsed and filtered. For each sample, productive Simpson clonality was calculated as the square root of Simpson's diversity index over productive rearrangements. As stored in TCRdb, this immuneACCESS dataset retains in-frame rearrangements with V and J assigned. A fraction of the clones does not appear; measured against another copy, unresolved V genes explain less than half of the discrepancy, and the remainder lacks a known reason. V, J and clone size derive from that table, while D and trimming were established from the DNA sequence. This sample gives approximately 180,000 clones in total; approximately 88% of them show up just once. Together, the top ten hold 6.5% to 9% of the sample.

Cut back by 2 bases and 4 bases, the V and J ends lie 15 bases apart. The germline V gene specifies MNHEY as CDR1 and SVGAGI as CDR2. From its cysteine to its phenylalanine, the CDR3 spans 16 amino acids. Of the read, only the CDR3 DNA is kept; its 48 bases are in frame from base 1. The rearrangement combines TRBV6-5 with TRBJ1-3; the best D guess is TRBD1, with 6 bases matching. Input material: peripheral blood. This clonotype was obtained from a woman in her forties with COVID-19, enrolled during active disease. The DNA is as follows: TGTGCCAGCAGTTACGAGGCGGCGGGGGCGGGAAACACCATATATTTT. It is translated as CASSYEAAGAGNTIYF.